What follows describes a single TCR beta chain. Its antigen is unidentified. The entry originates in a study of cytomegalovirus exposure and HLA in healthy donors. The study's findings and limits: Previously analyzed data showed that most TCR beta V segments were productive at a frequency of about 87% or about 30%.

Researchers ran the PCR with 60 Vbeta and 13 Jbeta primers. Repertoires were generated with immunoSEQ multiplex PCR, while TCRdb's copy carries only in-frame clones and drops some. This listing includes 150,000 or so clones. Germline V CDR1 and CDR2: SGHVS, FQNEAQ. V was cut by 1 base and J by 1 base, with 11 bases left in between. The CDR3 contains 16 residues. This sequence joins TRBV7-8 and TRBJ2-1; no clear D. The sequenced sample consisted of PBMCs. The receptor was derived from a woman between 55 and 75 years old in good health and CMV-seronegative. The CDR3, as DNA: TGTGCCAGCAGCTTAGGGTCAGGTCTTTCCTACAATGAGCAGTTCTTC. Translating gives CASSLGSGLSYNEQFF.